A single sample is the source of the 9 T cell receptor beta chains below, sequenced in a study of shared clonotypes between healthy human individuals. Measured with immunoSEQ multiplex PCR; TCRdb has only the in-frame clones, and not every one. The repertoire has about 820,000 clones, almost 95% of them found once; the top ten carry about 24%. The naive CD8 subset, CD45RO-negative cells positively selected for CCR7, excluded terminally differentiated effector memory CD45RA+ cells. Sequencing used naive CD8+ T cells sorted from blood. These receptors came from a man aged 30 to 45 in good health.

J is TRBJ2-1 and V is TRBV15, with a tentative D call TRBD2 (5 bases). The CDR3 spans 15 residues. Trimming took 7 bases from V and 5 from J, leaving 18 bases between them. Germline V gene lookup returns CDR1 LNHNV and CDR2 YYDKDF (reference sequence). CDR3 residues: CATTTGSVLNNEQFF. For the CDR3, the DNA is TGTGCCACCACCACGGGGTCTGTCCTCAACAATGAGCAGTTCTTC.

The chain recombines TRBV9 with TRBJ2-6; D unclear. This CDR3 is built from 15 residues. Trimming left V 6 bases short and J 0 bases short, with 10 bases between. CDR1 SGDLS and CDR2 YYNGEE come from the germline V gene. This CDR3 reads CASKDSVSGANVLTF. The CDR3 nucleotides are TGTGCCAGCAAAGACTCCGTCTCTGGGGCCAACGTCCTGACTTTC.

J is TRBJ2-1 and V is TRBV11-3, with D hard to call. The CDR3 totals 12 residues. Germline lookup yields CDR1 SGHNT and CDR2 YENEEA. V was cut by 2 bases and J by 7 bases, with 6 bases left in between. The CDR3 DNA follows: TGTGCCAGCAGCTTATATTTGAATGAGCAGTTCTTC. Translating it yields CASSLYLNEQFF.

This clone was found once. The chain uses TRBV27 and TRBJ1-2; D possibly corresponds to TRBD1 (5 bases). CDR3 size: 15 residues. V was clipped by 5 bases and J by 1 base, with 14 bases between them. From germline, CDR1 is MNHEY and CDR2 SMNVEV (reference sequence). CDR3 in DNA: TGTGCCAGCAGTGTCACGGGACTCTTTAACTATGGCTACACCTTC. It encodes CASSVTGLFNYGYTF.

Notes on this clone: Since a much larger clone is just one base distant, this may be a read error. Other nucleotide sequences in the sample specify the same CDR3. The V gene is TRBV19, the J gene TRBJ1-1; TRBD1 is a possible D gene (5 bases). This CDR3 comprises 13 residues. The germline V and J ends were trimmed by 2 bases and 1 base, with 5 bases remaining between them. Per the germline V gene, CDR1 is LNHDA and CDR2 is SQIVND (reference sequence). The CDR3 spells CASSIQGNTEAFF. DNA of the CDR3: TGTGCCAGTAGTATACAGGGGAACACTGAAGCTTTCTTT. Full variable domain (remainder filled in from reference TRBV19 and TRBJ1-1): DGGITQSPKYLFRKEGQNVTLSCEQNLNHDAMYWYRQDPGQGLRLIYYSQIVNDFQKGDIAEGYSVSREKKESFPLTVTSAQKNPTAFYLCASSIQGNTEAFFGQGTRLTVV.

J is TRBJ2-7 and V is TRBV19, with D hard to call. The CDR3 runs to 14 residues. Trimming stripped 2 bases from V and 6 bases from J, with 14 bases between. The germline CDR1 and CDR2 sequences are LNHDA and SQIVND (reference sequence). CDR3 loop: CASSIRLLRGEQYF. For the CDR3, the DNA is TGTGCCAGTAGTATAAGACTCCTCCGCGGCGAGCAGTACTTC.

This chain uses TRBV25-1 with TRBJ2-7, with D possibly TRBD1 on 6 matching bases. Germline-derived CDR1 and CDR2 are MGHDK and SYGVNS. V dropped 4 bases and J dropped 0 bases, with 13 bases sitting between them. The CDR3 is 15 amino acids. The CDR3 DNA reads TGTGCCAGCAGTGCCACCCGGGACAACTCCTACGAGCAGTACTTC. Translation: CASSATRDNSYEQYF.

The CDR3 protein is CARLGDHNTEAFF. The CDR3 DNA reads TGTGCCAGGTTGGGAGATCACAACACTGAAGCTTTCTTT. The genes are TRBV2 and TRBJ1-1; D is uncertain. V was pared by 9 bases and J by 2 bases, with 13 bases between. This CDR3 comprises 13 residues. Germline loops: CDR1 SNHLY, CDR2 FYNNEI. Looking up the rest from reference TRBV2 and TRBJ1-1 gives the full variable domain: EPEVTQTPSHQVTQMGQEVILRCVPISNHLYFYWYRQILGQKVEFLVSFYNNEISEKSEIFDDQFSVERPDGSNFTLKIRSTKLEDSAMYFCARLGDHNTEAFFGQGTRLTVV.

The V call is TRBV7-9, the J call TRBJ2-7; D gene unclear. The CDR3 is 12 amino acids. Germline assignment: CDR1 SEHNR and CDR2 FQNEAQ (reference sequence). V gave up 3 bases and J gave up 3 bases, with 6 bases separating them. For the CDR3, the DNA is TGTGCCAGCAGCTTTAAGAACTACGAGCAGTACTTC. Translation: CASSFKNYEQYF.